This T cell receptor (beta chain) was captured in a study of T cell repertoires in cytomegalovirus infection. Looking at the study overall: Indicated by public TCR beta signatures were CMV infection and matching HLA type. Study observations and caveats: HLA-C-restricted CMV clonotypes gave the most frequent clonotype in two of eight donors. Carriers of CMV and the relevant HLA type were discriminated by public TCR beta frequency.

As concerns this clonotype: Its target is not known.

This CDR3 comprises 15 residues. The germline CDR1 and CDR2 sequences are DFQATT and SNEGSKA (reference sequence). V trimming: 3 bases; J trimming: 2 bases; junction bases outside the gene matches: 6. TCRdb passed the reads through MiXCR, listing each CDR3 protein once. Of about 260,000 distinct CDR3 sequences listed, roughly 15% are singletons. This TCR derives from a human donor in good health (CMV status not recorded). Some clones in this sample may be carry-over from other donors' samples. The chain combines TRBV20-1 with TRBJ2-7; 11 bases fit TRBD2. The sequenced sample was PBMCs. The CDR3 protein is CSARASGGPTYEQYF. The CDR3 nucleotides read TGCAGTGCTAGGGCTAGCGGGGGGCCTACCTACGAGCAGTACTTC.